This TCR beta chain appears in the sequencing data of a study of blood T cell repertoires in COVID-19. In the study overall: For recovered donors of Cohort 3, there were two negative PCRs, clearance, or symptom resolution. Both acute and convalescent COVID-19 samples were obtained from the United States, Italy and Spain.

Germline V lookup: CDR1 LNHDA, CDR2 SQIVND (reference sequence). V shed 6 bases, J shed 4 bases, and the junction held 7 bases outside the gene matches. The CDR3 has 14 residues. In the authors' workflow: Using reference gene primer amplification, nucleated cell counts were estimated. Sequencing used immunoSEQ multiplex PCR; TCRdb keeps in-frame clones, though not all of them. V, J and clone size are those of that table, while D and trimming were read from the DNA. The sample yields fewer than 150,000 clones, about 87% seen once. The specimen sequenced was PBMCs or T cells enriched from blood (not recorded which). The clonotype originates from a man between 45 and 60 years old in a cohort exposed to, infected with or recovered from COVID-19 (not recorded which). The chain couples TRBV19 to TRBJ1-1; 8 nucleotides align to TRBD1. DNA of the CDR3: TGTGCCAGTAGAGGTACAGGGGGGGTCACTGAAGCTTTCTTT. Amino acids: CASRGTGGVTEAFF. The variable domain in full, completed from reference TRBV19 and TRBJ1-1, reads DGGITQSPKYLFRKEGQNVTLSCEQNLNHDAMYWYRQDPGQGLRLIYYSQIVNDFQKGDIAEGYSVSREKKESFPLTVTSAQKNPTAFYLCASRGTGGVTEAFFGQGTRLTVV.